These T cell receptor beta chains were read from a single sample in a study of Epstein–Barr virus B cells in breast cancer. What these receptors recognize is not known. TCRdb processed the 5' RACE reads anew with MiXCR; each CDR3 protein has one entry. The sample consists of about 660 distinct CDR3 sequences, about 39% of them appearing once. The sample comprised tumor-infiltrating lymphocytes expanded in culture. These receptors all come from a woman aged 40 to 50 with triple-negative breast cancer. CDR3s include the opening cysteine and the closing phenylalanine or tryptophan. Fields, in order: D gene, V gene, clone size, CDR3 length, J gene, CDR3 protein, CDR3 DNA. D genes are given only for firm matches. The size of a clone is reported for some rows only, either as once, few or many, or as a class for expanded clones.

d_gene: .
v_gene: TRBV4-1
abundance: .
len: 13
j_gene: TRBJ1-1
CDR3aa: CASSLGGRTEAFF
CDR3nt: TGCGCCAGCAGCCTTGGGGGCCGCACTGAAGCTTTCTTT

d_gene: .
v_gene: TRBV2
abundance: .
len: 11
j_gene: TRBJ2-5
CDR3aa: CASSRQETQYF
CDR3nt: TGTGCCAGCAGTAGACAAGAGACCCAGTACTTC

d_gene: .
v_gene: TRBV23-1
abundance: .
len: 14
j_gene: TRBJ2-7
CDR3aa: CASSPDPGSYEQYF
CDR3nt: TGCGCCAGCAGTCCCGACCCCGGGAGCTACGAGCAGTACTTC

d_gene: TRBD2
v_gene: TRBV11-3
abundance: .
len: 15
j_gene: TRBJ2-1
CDR3aa: CASSPRTSGSNEQFF
CDR3nt: TGTGCCAGCAGCCCCCGGACTAGCGGGAGCAATGAGCAGTTCTTC

d_gene: .
v_gene: TRBV2
abundance: .
len: 11
j_gene: TRBJ1-1
CDR3aa: CASREGTEAFF
CDR3nt: TGTGCCAGCAGGGAGGGCACTGAAGCTTTCTTT

d_gene: TRBD1
v_gene: TRBV4-1
abundance: large
len: 16
j_gene: TRBJ1-1
CDR3aa: CASSQDSTGVGTEAFF
CDR3nt: TGCGCCAGCAGCCAAGATAGCACAGGGGTGGGTACTGAAGCTTTCTTT

d_gene: TRBD2
v_gene: TRBV20-1
abundance: .
len: 15
j_gene: TRBJ2-1
CDR3aa: CSAEGGLAGGNEQFF
CDR3nt: TGCAGTGCTGAGGGGGGGCTAGCGGGAGGGAATGAGCAGTTCTTC

d_gene: .
v_gene: TRBV11-2
abundance: few
len: 15
j_gene: TRBJ2-2
CDR3aa: CASSWRTQDTGELFF
CDR3nt: TGTGCCAGCAGCTGGAGGACCCAGGACACCGGGGAGCTGTTTTTT

d_gene: .
v_gene: TRBV18
abundance: medium-sized
len: 15
j_gene: TRBJ1-2
CDR3aa: CASSPPDLGNYGYTF
CDR3nt: TGTGCCAGCTCACCACCGGACCTCGGGAACTATGGCTACACCTTC

d_gene: .
v_gene: TRBV4-1
abundance: .
len: 13
j_gene: TRBJ1-1
CDR3aa: CASSPQGNTEAFF
CDR3nt: TGCGCCAGCAGCCCTCAGGGGAACACTGAAGCTTTCTTT

d_gene: TRBD1
v_gene: TRBV7-2
abundance: few
len: 15
j_gene: TRBJ2-7
CDR3aa: CASSFEVTGGNEQYF
CDR3nt: TGTGCCAGCAGCTTCGAGGTAACAGGGGGCAACGAGCAGTACTTC

d_gene: .
v_gene: TRBV4-3
abundance: .
len: 16
j_gene: TRBJ2-6
CDR3aa: CASSQETGSGANVLTF
CDR3nt: TGCGCCAGCAGCCAAGAGACCGGCTCTGGGGCCAACGTCCTGACTTTC

d_gene: .
v_gene: TRBV6-2/TRBV6-3
abundance: .
len: 14
j_gene: TRBJ2-3
CDR3aa: CASRNGLLKDTQYF
CDR3nt: TGTGCCAGCAGAAATGGGCTTTTGAAAGATACGCAGTATTTT

d_gene: TRBD2
v_gene: TRBV5-1
abundance: medium-sized
len: 13
j_gene: TRBJ2-1
CDR3aa: CASNPGGFYEQFF
CDR3nt: TGCGCCAGCAACCCGGGAGGGTTTTATGAGCAGTTCTTC

d_gene: .
v_gene: TRBV5-1
abundance: .
len: 16
j_gene: TRBJ2-2
CDR3aa: CASSLGARTNTGELFF
CDR3nt: TGCGCCAGCAGCTTGGGGGCCAGGACAAACACCGGGGAGCTGTTTTTT

d_gene: .
v_gene: TRBV20-1
abundance: .
len: 9
j_gene: TRBJ2-7
CDR3aa: CSAGVEQYF
CDR3nt: TGCAGTGCCGGGGTCGAGCAGTACTTC

d_gene: TRBD2
v_gene: TRBV20-1
abundance: .
len: 16
j_gene: TRBJ2-3
CDR3aa: CSATPLQRGHPDTQYF
CDR3nt: TGCAGTGCCACCCCCCTCCAGCGGGGGCATCCAGATACGCAGTATTTT

d_gene: TRBD1
v_gene: TRBV30
abundance: .
len: 12
j_gene: TRBJ2-4
CDR3aa: CAWGDRGNIQYF
CDR3nt: TGTGCCTGGGGGGACAGGGGGAACATTCAGTACTTC